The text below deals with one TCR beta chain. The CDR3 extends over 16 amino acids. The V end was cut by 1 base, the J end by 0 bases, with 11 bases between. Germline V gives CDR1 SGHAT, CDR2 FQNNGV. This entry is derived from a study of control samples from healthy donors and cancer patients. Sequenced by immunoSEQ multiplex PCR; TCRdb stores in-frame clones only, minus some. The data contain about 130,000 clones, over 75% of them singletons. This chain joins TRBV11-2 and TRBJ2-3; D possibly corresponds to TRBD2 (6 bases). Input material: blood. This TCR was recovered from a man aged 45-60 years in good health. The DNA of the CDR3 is TGTGCCAGCAGCTTAGGGACTACTGGCAGCACAGATACGCAGTATTTT. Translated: CASSLGTTGSTDTQYF.